The 23 T cell receptor beta chains below come from one sample, sequenced in a study of blood T cell repertoires in COVID-19. Only in-frame clones appear in the TCRdb table, and some are missing; sequencing was by immunoSEQ multiplex PCR. The sample includes a few hundred thousand clones, approximately 91% of them seen just once. The sequencing input was PBMCs or T cells enriched from blood (not recorded which). Receptors originate from a human donor in a cohort exposed to, infected with or recovered from COVID-19 (not recorded which). The donor label of this sample is uncertain.

The gene calls are TRBV10-3 and TRBJ1-3, with a possible D match to TRBD1 (5 bases). The V end lost 6 bases, the J end lost 4 bases, and 10 bases lay between the germline ends. This CDR3 is built from 13 residues. Germline assignment: CDR1 ENHRY and CDR2 SYGVKD. CDR3 protein: CAIRGTLGNTIYF. For the CDR3, the DNA is TGTGCCATCAGAGGGACTCTCGGAAACACCATATATTTT.

The V call is TRBV19, the J call TRBJ1-3, with D uncertain. The germline gives CDR1 LNHDA, CDR2 SQIVND (reference sequence). The length of the CDR3 is 15 residues. Trimming left V 5 bases short and J 4 bases short, with 15 bases between. The CDR3 DNA sequence: TGTGCCAGTAGTCCCTCGGGTGCGGAAGGAAACACCATATATTTT. Protein: CASSPSGAEGNTIYF.

The V gene is TRBV30, the J gene TRBJ1-2, with D hard to call. Germline assignment: CDR1 GTSNPN and CDR2 SVGIG (reference sequence). There are 10 residues in the CDR3. V dropped 1 base and J dropped 8 bases, with 5 bases sitting between them. The CDR3 reads CAWSAGGYTF. DNA for the CDR3: TGTGCCTGGAGTGCCGGGGGCTACACCTTC.

This chain connects TRBV6-2 or TRBV6-3 to TRBJ1-6; D unresolved. The CDR3 runs to 16 residues. Germline V gene lookup returns CDR1 MNHEY and CDR2 SVGEGT. V lost 2 bases to trimming and J lost 0 bases, with 8 bases between them. CDR3 nucleotides: TGTGCCAGCAGTTACCGCGGGAGCTCCTATAATTCACCCCTCCACTTT. This encodes CASSYRGSSYNSPLHF.

V gene TRBV5-4 combines with J gene TRBJ2-5; D gene uncertain. Looked up from germline, CDR1 is SGHNT and CDR2 is YYREEE (reference sequence). Trimming left V 4 bases short and J 1 base short, with 14 bases between. This CDR3 is built from 15 residues. The CDR3 is CASSPRSGSQETQYF. In DNA, the CDR3 is TGTGCCAGCAGCCCGCGGTCCGGCAGCCAAGAGACCCAGTACTTC.

The rearrangement links TRBV25-1 to TRBJ1-2; no clear D. The CDR3 is made up of 14 amino acids. V dropped 3 bases and J dropped 4 bases, with 12 bases sitting between them. Germline CDR1 is MGHDK and CDR2 is SYGVNS. The CDR3 nucleotides are TGTGCCAGCAGTGACACCCGAGGTGGCTATGGCTACACCTTC. It yields the protein CASSDTRGGYGYTF.

This chain links TRBV19 with TRBJ1-2; tentative D call: TRBD1 (5 bases). CDR1 and CDR2 (germline): LNHDA, SQIVND (reference sequence). Trimming stripped 8 bases from V and 5 bases from J, with 18 bases between. The CDR3 sequence is 14 residues long. DNA of the CDR3: TGTGCCAGTTCCCCTGGCGGGGGGAGGTATGGCTACACCTTC. Its protein product is CASSPGGGRYGYTF.

The rearrangement links TRBV5-4 to TRBJ2-3, with 11 bases matching TRBD1. V was clipped by 4 bases and J by 5 bases; unmatched bases: 3. This CDR3 has 14 amino acids. CDR1 and CDR2 (germline): SGHNT, YYREEE (reference sequence). The CDR3 region has the DNA TGTGCCAGCAGCCCGGACAGGGGGCGAGATACGCAGTATTTT. Its protein product is CASSPDRGRDTQYF.

Comments on this clone: The conserved phenylalanine or tryptophan normally closing the CDR3 is absent here, so this likely arose from a read error. It is unclear where the CDR3 begins or ends on the DNA, so no DNA is shown, and the CDR3 is as TCRdb lists it. The rearrangement links TRBV10-1 to TRBJ2-3; TRBD2 is taken as the D call from the table, unchecked against the DNA. Germline V gene data show CDR1 as WNHNN and CDR2 as SYGVQD (reference sequence). The CDR3 is made up of 8 amino acids, end residues included. CDR3 loop: CASLAAGD.

The CDR3, as DNA: TGTGCCAGTCGCGGCGGCTCCTATAATTCACCCCTCCACTTT. It is translated as CASRGGSYNSPLHF. The V and J genes are TRBV19 and TRBJ1-6; D not certain. V was trimmed by 8 bases and J by 0 bases, leaving 8 bases between them. In germline, CDR1 is LNHDA, CDR2 SQIVND (reference sequence). The CDR3 runs to 14 residues.

J is TRBJ1-2 and V is TRBV3-1 (or the pseudogene TRBV3-2); D may be TRBD1 (5 bases). The V and J ends lost 1 base and 8 bases respectively, with 17 bases between them. The CDR3 extends over 15 amino acids. Per the germline V gene, CDR1 is LGHDT and CDR2 is YNNKEL (reference sequence). CDR3 DNA: TGTGCCAGCAGCCAAGGCCGGACACTTCGCGACGGCTACACCTTC. Its protein is CASSQGRTLRDGYTF.

V gene TRBV6-4 combines with J gene TRBJ1-5; 8 positions match TRBD1. Losses at the gene ends were 11 bases for V and 5 bases for J; bases not matched to a gene: 8. The CDR3 has 13 residues. Germline CDR1 and CDR2: MRHNA and SNTAGT. The DNA for the CDR3 is TGTGCCTACACATTACAGGGGGATCAGCCCCAGCATTTT. The encoded protein is CAYTLQGDQPQHF.

V gene TRBV20-1 combines with J gene TRBJ2-3; D remains ambiguous. The CDR3 has 11 residues. Germline CDR1 reads DFQATT; CDR2 reads SNEGSKA (reference sequence). Trimming took 3 bases from V and 7 from J, leaving 8 bases between them. The CDR3 sequence is CSARGPNTQYF. The CDR3 nucleotides read TGCAGTGCTAGGGGCCCCAATACGCAGTATTTT.

V is TRBV18 and J is TRBJ1-2; D is unclear. The CDR3 sequence is 13 residues long. Looked up from germline, CDR1 is KGHSH and CDR2 is LQKENI. V was trimmed by 3 bases and J by 8 bases, leaving 13 bases between them. The CDR3 DNA reads as TGTGCCAGCTCACCCTACGAGGAGAGCGGCTACACCTTC. Translated: CASSPYEESGYTF.

The chain joins TRBV12-5 to TRBJ1-1; no firm D call. Trimming stripped 2 bases from V and 3 bases from J, with 10 bases between. The germline V gene encodes CDR1 LGHNT and CDR2 FRNRAP. This CDR3 has 14 amino acids. The chain's CDR3 is CASGLSPADTEAFF. In DNA, the CDR3 is TGTGCTAGTGGTTTGAGCCCGGCGGACACTGAAGCTTTCTTT.

This rearrangement joins TRBV19 to TRBJ1-1; TRBD1 matches at 7 bases. Germline-derived CDR1 and CDR2 are LNHDA and SQIVND (reference sequence). CDR3 length equals 17 residues. The V and J ends lost 0 bases and 4 bases, in that order; junction bases with no gene match: 11. The CDR3 coding sequence is TGTGCCAGTAGTATAGATCTGAGCGACAGGGTAGGCACTGAAGCTTTCTTT. This sequence encodes CASSIDLSDRVGTEAFF.

The chain combines TRBV19 with TRBJ2-7, with D perhaps TRBD1 (6 bases). The CDR3 has 15 amino acids. The germline CDR1 and CDR2 sequences are LNHDA and SQIVND (reference sequence). V shed 1 base and J shed 2 bases, with 12 bases lying between them. The CDR3 DNA follows: TGTGCCAGTAGTATAGCGAGGACAGCGGCCTACGAGCAGTACTTC. Amino acids: CASSIARTAAYEQYF.

The V and J genes are TRBV19 and TRBJ2-2, with unresolved D. Germline CDR1 reads LNHDA; CDR2 reads SQIVND (reference sequence). CDR3 length: 13 residues. The ends were cut back, 3 bases at V and 4 bases at J, with 6 bases in the middle. CDR3 residues: CASSMEPTGELFF. CDR3 coding DNA: TGTGCCAGTAGTATGGAGCCCACCGGGGAGCTGTTTTTT.

This sequence joins TRBV27 and TRBJ1-2, with 7 positions matching TRBD1. CDR3 size: 15 residues. The J segment lost 1 base and the V segment lost 5 bases, leaving 7 bases of the junction unmatched. The germline V gene has CDR1 MNHEY and CDR2 SMNVEV (reference sequence). CDR3 sequence (DNA): TGTGCCAGCAGTACCCGAGGGACAGATAACTATGGCTACACCTTC. Translation: CASSTRGTDNYGYTF.

This clone was recorded once. The chain joins TRBV5-8 to TRBJ2-2; 8 nucleotides align to TRBD1. The CDR3 has 16 residues. The junction had 12 bases not matched to a gene; V was cut back by 5 bases and J by 6 bases. Germline V gene data show CDR1 as SGHTS and CDR2 as YDEGEE. DNA of the CDR3: TGTGCCAGCAGGCACGACCTGACAGGGGTCGCCGGGGAGCTGTTTTTT. It is translated as CASRHDLTGVAGELFF.

This chain links TRBV4-1 with TRBJ1-4; 7 positions match TRBD1. J was trimmed by 6 bases and V by 2 bases; bases with no gene match: 9. CDR3 size: 16 residues. The germline gives CDR1 MGHRA, CDR2 YSYEKL. CDR3 nucleotides: TGCGCCAGCAGCCAACTATTCGCCGGGACAGATGAAAAACTGTTTTTT. Residues: CASSQLFAGTDEKLFF.

The CDR3 DNA reads TGTGCCTGGGGCCGGGACACTGAAGCTTTCTTT. Its protein product is CAWGRDTEAFF. V gene TRBV30 combines with J gene TRBJ1-1, with D hard to call. Germline CDR1 is GTSNPN and CDR2 is SVGIG (reference sequence). The CDR3 loop spans 11 amino acids. Trimming stripped 5 bases from V and 3 bases from J, with 7 bases between. Filled out from reference TRBV30 and TRBJ1-1, the complete variable domain reads SQTIHQWPATLVQPVGSPLSLECTVEGTSNPNLYWYRQAAGRGLQLLFYSVGIGQISSEVPQNLSASRPQDRQFILSSKKLLLSDSGFYLCAWGRDTEAFFGQGTRLTVV.

The chain combines TRBV5-5 with TRBJ1-1; TRBD1 matches at 7 bases. The V gene end was trimmed by 4 bases and the J gene end by 0 bases; junction bases not matched to a gene: 6. There are 15 residues in the CDR3. Germline CDR1 SGHKS, CDR2 YYEKEE (reference sequence). CDR3 DNA: TGTGCCAGCAGCGTTTTGGGACAGATGAACACTGAAGCTTTCTTT. It is translated as CASSVLGQMNTEAFF. Filled out from reference TRBV5-5 and TRBJ1-1, the complete variable domain reads DAGVTQSPTHLIKTRGQQVTLRCSPISGHKSVSWYQQVLGQGPQFIFQYYEKEERGRGNFPDRFSARQFPNYSSELNVNALLLGDSALYLCASSVLGQMNTEAFFGQGTRLTVV.